The source of this T cell receptor beta chain is a study of T cell repertoires in cytomegalovirus infection. Across the whole study: Through public TCR beta signatures, both CMV infection and matching HLA type were indicated. Study results and caveats: HLA-C-restricted TCR beta clonotypes specific for CMV led the ex vivo response. Identification of carriers of CMV plus the relevant HLA was achieved through cumulative public TCR beta family frequency.

Germline assignment: CDR1 SEHNR and CDR2 FQNEAQ (reference sequence). The CDR3 is 12 amino acids. V was cut by 5 bases and J by 6 bases, with 8 bases left in between. This clonotype appeared a few times. Its matching antigen is unknown. TCRdb recomputed calls from the reads with MiXCR, one row per CDR3 protein. Altogether about 920,000 distinct CDR3 sequences are present, around 32% being singletons, with the ten largest covering around an eighth. The sequence derives from a human donor in good health (CMV status not recorded). Some clones in this sample may be carry-over from other donors' samples. Sequencing was performed on cultured CD8+ T cells from PBMCs, taken from culture after CMV antigen stimulation. The V and J genes are TRBV7-9 and TRBJ2-1; D ambiguous. CDR3: CASSTDPNEQFF. In DNA, the CDR3 is TGTGCCAGCAGCACTGATCCCAATGAGCAGTTCTTC.